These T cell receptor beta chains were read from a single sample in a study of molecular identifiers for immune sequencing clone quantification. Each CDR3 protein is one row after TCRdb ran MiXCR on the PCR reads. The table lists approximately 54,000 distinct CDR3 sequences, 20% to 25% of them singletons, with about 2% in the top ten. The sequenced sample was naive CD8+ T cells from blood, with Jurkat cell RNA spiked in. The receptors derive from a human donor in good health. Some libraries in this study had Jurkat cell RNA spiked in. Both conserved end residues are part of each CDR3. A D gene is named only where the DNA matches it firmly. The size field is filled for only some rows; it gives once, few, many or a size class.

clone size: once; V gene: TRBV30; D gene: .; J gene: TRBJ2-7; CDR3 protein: CAWCGDGSYGQYF; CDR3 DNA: TGTGCCTGGTGTGGGGACGGCTCCTACGGGCAGTACTTC
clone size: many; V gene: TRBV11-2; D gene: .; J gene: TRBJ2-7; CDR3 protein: CASSLKGAVGNEQYF; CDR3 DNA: TGTGCCAGCAGCTTAAAGGGTGCGGTTGGGAACGAGCAGTACTTC
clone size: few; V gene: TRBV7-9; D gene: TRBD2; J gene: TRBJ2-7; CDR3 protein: CASSSASGGTYEQYF; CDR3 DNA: TGTGCCAGCAGCTCAGCTAGCGGGGGCACCTACGAGCAGTACTTC
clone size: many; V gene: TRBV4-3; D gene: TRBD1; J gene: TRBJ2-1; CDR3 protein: CASSQEGGTGTNEQFF; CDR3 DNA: TGCGCCAGCAGCCAGGAGGGGGGGACAGGGACCAATGAGCAGTTCTTC
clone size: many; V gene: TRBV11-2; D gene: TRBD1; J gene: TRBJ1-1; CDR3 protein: CASSSRDRDTEAFF; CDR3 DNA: TGTGCCAGCAGCTCGAGGGACAGGGACACTGAAGCTTTCTTT
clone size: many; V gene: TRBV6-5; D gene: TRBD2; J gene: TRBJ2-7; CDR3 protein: CASSYSSASGGYEQYF; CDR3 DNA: TGTGCCAGCAGTTACTCGTCGGCTAGCGGGGGCTACGAGCAGTACTTC
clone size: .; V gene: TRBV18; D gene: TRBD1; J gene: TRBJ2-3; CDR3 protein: CASSLTGGDIDTQYF; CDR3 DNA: TGTGCCAGCTCACTGACAGGGGGTGACATAGATACGCAGTATTTT
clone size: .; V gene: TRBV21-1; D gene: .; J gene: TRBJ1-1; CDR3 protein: CASSKALGQGEGEAFF; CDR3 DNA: TGTGCCAGCAGCAAAGCGCTCGGGCAGGGTGAGGGTGAAGCTTTCTTT
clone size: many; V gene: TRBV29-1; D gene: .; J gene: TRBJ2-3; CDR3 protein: CSVLPFSTDTQYF; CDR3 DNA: TGCAGCGTTCTTCCCTTTAGCACAGATACGCAGTATTTT
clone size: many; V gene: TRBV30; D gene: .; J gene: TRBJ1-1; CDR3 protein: CAWAGSGYTEAFF; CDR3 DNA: TGTGCCTGGGCCGGCTCAGGGTACACTGAAGCTTTCTTT
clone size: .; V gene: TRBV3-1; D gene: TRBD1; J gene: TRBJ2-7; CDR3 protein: CASSQPYHTPVTGMSYEQYF; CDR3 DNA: TGTGCCAGCAGCCAACCTTACCACACACCCGTGACAGGGATGTCCTACGAGCAGTACTTC
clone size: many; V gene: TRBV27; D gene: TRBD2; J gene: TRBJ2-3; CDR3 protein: CASSMSRRTRGVPDTQYF; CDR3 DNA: TGTGCCAGCAGTATGTCGCGCCGGACTAGAGGGGTCCCAGATACGCAGTATTTT
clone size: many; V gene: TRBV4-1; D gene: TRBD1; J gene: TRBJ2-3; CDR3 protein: CASSQEDRGTDTQYF; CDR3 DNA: TGCGCCAGCAGCCAAGAAGACAGGGGCACAGATACGCAGTATTTT
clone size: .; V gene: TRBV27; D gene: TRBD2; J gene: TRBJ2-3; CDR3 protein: CASSLSGRGATDTQYF; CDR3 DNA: TGTGCCAGCAGTCTTAGCGGGAGGGGGGCGACAGATACGCAGTATTTT
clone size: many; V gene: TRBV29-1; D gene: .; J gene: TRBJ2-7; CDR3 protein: CSVDNREEPYEQYF; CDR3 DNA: TGCAGCGTTGACAATCGAGAGGAGCCCTACGAGCAGTACTTC
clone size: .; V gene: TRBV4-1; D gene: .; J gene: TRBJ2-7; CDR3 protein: CASSPPGAEEQYF; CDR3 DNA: TGCGCCAGCAGCCCCCCGGGGGCGGAGGAGCAGTACTTC
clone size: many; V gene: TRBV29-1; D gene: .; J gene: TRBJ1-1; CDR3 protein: CSVEAGANTEAFF; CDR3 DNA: TGCAGCGTTGAGGCAGGGGCGAACACTGAAGCTTTCTTT
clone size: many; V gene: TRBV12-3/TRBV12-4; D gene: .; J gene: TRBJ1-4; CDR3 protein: CASSFSFATNEKLFF; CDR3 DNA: TGTGCCAGCAGTTTTAGTTTCGCAACTAATGAAAAACTGTTTTTT
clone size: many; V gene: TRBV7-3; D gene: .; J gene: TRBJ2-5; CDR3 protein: CASSISGPYQETQYF; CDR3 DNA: TGTGCCAGCAGCATTTCGGGGCCGTACCAAGAGACCCAGTACTTC
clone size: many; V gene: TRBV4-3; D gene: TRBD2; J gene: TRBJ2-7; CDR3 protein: CASSEGTSGIYEQYF; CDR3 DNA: TGCGCCAGCAGCGAAGGGACTAGCGGGATCTACGAGCAGTACTTC
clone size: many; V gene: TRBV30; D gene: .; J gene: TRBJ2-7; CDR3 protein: CAWSVPRVAYEQYF; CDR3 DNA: TGTGCCTGGAGTGTACCTAGGGTAGCCTACGAGCAGTACTTC
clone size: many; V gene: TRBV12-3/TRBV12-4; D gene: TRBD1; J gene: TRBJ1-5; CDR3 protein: CASSPGQGMQPQHF; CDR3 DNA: TGTGCCAGCAGCCCGGGACAGGGGATGCAGCCCCAGCATTTT
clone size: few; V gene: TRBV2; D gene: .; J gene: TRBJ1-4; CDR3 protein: CASSSMTATNEKLFF; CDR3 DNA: TGTGCCAGCAGTTCTATGACAGCAACTAATGAAAAACTGTTTTTT
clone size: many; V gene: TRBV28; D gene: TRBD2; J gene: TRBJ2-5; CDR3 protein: CATEGGEETQYF; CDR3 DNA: TGTGCCACCGAGGGAGGGGAAGAGACCCAGTACTTC
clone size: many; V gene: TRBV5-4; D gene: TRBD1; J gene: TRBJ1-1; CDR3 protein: CASRGGQGLDTEAFF; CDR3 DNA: TGTGCCAGCAGGGGTGGACAGGGGTTGGACACTGAAGCTTTCTTT
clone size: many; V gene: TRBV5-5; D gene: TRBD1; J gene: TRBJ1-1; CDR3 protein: CASSFLGGEAFF; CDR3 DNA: TGTGCCAGCAGCTTTTTAGGGGGCGAAGCTTTCTTT
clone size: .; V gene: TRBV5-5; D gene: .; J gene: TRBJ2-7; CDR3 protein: CASSLGRPSEQYF; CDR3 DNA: TGTGCCAGCAGCTTGGGCCGGCCCTCCGAGCAGTACTTC
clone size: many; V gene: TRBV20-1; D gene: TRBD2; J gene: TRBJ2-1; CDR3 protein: CSARTSVSSYNEQFF; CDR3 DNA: TGCAGTGCCCGGACTAGCGTGAGCTCCTACAATGAGCAGTTCTTC
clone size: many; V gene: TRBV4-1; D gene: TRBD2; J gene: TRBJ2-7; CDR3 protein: CASSPTASGEYEQYF; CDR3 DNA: TGCGCCAGCAGCCCTACGGCTAGCGGGGAATACGAGCAGTACTTC
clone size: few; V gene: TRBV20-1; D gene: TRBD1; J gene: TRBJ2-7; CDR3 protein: CSAPGTGIFAFYERYF; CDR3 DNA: TGCAGTGCTCCCGGGACAGGGATATTTGCGTTTTACGAGCGGTACTTC
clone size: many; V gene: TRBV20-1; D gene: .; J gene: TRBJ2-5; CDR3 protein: CSASEHSRVQETQYF; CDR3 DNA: TGCAGTGCTAGCGAGCATTCGAGAGTTCAAGAGACCCAGTACTTC
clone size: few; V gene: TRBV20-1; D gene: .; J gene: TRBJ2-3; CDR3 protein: CSARVIGEGTDTQYF; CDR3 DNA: TGCAGTGCCCGAGTAATCGGGGAAGGTACAGATACGCAGTATTTT
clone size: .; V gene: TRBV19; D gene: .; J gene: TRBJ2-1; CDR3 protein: CASSNLVNEQFF; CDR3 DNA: TGTGCCAGTAGTAACCTGGTCAATGAGCAGTTCTTC
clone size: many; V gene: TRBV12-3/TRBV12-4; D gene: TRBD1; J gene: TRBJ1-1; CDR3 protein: CASSLRPIEGARNTEAFF; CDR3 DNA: TGTGCCAGCAGTTTACGTCCTATAGAGGGGGCGAGAAACACTGAAGCTTTCTTT
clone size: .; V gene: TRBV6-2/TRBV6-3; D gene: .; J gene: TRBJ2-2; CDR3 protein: CASSYSLWTGELFF; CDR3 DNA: TGTGCCAGCAGTTACTCTCTATGGACCGGGGAGCTGTTTTTT
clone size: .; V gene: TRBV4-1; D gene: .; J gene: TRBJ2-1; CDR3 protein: CASSQGYRTQDNEQFF; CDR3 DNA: TGCGCCAGCAGCCAAGGTTACAGAACTCAGGACAATGAGCAGTTCTTC
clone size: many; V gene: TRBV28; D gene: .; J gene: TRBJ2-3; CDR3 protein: CASSSWTSTDTQYF; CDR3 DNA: TGTGCCAGCAGTTCCTGGACCAGCACAGATACGCAGTATTTT
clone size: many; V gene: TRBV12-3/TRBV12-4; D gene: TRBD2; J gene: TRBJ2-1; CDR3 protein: CASSTGLVHEQFF; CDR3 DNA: TGTGCCAGCAGTACGGGACTAGTCCATGAGCAGTTCTTC
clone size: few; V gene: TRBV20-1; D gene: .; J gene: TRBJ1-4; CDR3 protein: CSAQLRTLENEELFF; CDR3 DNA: TGCAGTGCCCAACTACGGACCTTAGAAAATGAAGAACTGTTTTTT
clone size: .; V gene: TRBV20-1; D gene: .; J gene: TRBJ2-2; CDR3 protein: CSAGRSNTGELFF; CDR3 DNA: TGCAGTGCTGGCCGTTCGAACACCGGGGAGCTGTTTTTT
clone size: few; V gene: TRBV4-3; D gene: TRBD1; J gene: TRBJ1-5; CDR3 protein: CASSQEVPGQGLDNQPQHF; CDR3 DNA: TGCGCCAGCAGCCAAGAGGTTCCGGGACAGGGGCTAGACAATCAGCCCCAGCATTTT
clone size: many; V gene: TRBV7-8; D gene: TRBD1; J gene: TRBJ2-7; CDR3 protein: CASSSAGGSYEQYF; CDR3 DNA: TGTGCCAGCAGCTCGGCAGGGGGCTCCTACGAGCAGTACTTC
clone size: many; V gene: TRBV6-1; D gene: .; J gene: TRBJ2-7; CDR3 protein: CASSARQGTLEQYF; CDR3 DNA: TGTGCCAGCAGTGCCAGGCAGGGAACGTTGGAGCAGTACTTC
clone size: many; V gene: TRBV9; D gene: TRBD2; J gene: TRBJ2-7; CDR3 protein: CASSVGGGAVEQYF; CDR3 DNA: TGTGCCAGCAGCGTAGGCGGGGGGGCTGTCGAGCAGTACTTC
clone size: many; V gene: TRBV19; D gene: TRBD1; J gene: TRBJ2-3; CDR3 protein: CASSGDRVDTQYF; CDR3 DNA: TGTGCCAGTAGTGGCGACAGGGTTGATACGCAGTATTTT
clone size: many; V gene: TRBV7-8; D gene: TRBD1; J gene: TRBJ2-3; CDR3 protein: CASSLLDRDSTDTQYF; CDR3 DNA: TGTGCCAGCAGCTTACTTGACAGGGACAGCACAGATACGCAGTATTTT
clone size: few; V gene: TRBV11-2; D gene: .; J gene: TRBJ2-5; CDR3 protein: CASSPMLEPQTQYF; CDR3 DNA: TGTGCCAGCAGCCCGATGTTGGAGCCGCAGACCCAGTACTTC
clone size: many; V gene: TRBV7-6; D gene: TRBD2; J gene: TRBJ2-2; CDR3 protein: CASSLVLLAGSTGELFF; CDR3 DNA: TGTGCCAGCAGCTTAGTCTTACTAGCGGGATCCACCGGGGAGCTGTTTTTT
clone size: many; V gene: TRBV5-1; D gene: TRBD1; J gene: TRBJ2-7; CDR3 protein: CASSFETGGSYEQYF; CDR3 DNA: TGCGCCAGCAGCTTTGAGACAGGGGGTTCCTACGAGCAGTACTTC
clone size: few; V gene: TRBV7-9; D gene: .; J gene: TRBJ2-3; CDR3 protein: CASSLSGPRFSTDTQYF; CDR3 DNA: TGTGCCAGCAGCCTGAGTGGACCACGTTTTAGCACAGATACGCAGTATTTT
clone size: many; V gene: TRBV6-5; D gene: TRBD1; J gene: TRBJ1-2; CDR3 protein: CASSYSQGGGYTF; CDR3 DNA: TGTGCCAGCAGTTACTCGCAGGGGGGCGGCTACACCTTC
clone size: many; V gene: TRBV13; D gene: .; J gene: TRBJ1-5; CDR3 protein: CASSAGTSNQPQHF; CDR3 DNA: TGTGCCAGCAGCGCGGGAACTAGCAATCAGCCCCAGCATTTT
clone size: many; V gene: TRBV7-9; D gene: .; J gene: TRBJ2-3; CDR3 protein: CASSLAEHRGETDTQYF; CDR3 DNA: TGTGCCAGCAGCTTAGCGGAACATAGGGGTGAGACAGATACGCAGTATTTT